Sequencing of this TCR beta chain was carried out in a study of cytomegalovirus exposure and HLA in healthy donors. V shed 1 base and J shed 3 bases, with 9 bases lying between them. The germline CDR1 and CDR2 sequences are SGHVS and FNYEAQ. There are 15 residues in the CDR3. 13 Jbeta primers and 60 Vbeta primers were used for the PCR. Sequencing used immunoSEQ multiplex PCR; TCRdb keeps in-frame clones, though not all of them. Of about 150,000 clones listed, 85% are singletons. On this clone: Its matching antigen is unknown.

Samples came from healthy bone marrow donors. Findings of the study overall: As was reported, the classifier diagnosed cytomegalovirus status with high specificity and sensitivity.

The sample was PBMCs. This sequence joins TRBV7-6 and TRBJ2-2, with D perhaps TRBD1 (5 bases). The sequence was obtained from a man aged 25 to 45 in good health and CMV-seropositive. The CDR3 coding sequence is TGTGCCAGCAGCTTAGTAGGGGATTACACCGGGGAGCTGTTTTTT. Translation gives CASSLVGDYTGELFF.